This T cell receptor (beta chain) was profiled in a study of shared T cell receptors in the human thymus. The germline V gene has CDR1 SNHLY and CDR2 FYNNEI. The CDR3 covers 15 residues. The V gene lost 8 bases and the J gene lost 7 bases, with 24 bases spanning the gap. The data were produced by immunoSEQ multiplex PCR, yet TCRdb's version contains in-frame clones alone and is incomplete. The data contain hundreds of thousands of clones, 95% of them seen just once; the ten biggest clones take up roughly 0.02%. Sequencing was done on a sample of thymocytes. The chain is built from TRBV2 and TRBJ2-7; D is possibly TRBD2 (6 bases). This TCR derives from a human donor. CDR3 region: CASGETATGRGEQYF. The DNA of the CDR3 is TGTGCCAGCGGGGAGACAGCCACCGGGAGAGGTGAGCAGTACTTC.